This T cell receptor beta chain was obtained from a study of blood T cells in healthy people across ages. Study-wide results and caveats: Researchers report that TCR beta diversity correlated strongly with naive T cell percentage.

Then a second PCR, running about 6 to 12 cycles, was carried out with a sample-barcoded 5' primer and a J-beta primer mix. Researchers report that a template-switch adaptor with 12 random nucleotides tagged each cDNA molecule. TCRdb re-called the 5' RACE reads through MiXCR, storing one row per CDR3 protein. The table records about a million distinct CDR3 sequences, roughly 50% of them present only once. Whenever a sample was processed, at least 7 million PBMCs were isolated. Comment on this clonotype: The antigen remains undetermined.

The V gene's germline CDR1 is LGHNA and CDR2 YNFKEQ. V lost 1 base, J lost 0 bases, and 17 bases stayed unmatched. CDR3 size: 20 residues. This sequence was found in a man aged 30 to 45 in good health. The sequenced sample consisted of blood. V usage is TRBV4-2 and J usage is TRBJ2-7; 8 bases agree with TRBD1. Here the CDR3 reads CASSQVQRQGPKLSSYEQYF. The CDR3 DNA reads TGTGCCAGCAGCCAAGTACAACGACAGGGGCCTAAATTGAGCTCCTACGAGCAGTACTTC.